Each of the 12 T cell receptor beta chains below was sequenced from the same sample in a study of PD-1 blockade in mismatch repair-deficient tumors. Their antigens remain unidentified. TCRdb's copy holds only in-frame clones and misses some; the assay was immunoSEQ multiplex PCR. The top ten hold about 22% of the sample, which has about 14,000 clones, less than 90% seen once. The time point denotes: approximately ten-day in vitro stimulation with candidate neoantigen peptide 4. The specimen comprised cells cultured in vitro, sampled from a patient treated with pembrolizumab. These receptors were obtained from an adult with mismatch repair-deficient cancer.

The V gene is TRBV6-5, the J gene TRBJ2-1; D might be TRBD1 (5 bases). Germline V gene lookup returns CDR1 MNHEY and CDR2 SVGAGI. V was shortened by 2 bases and J by 10 bases, with 9 bases between the two germline ends. The CDR3 runs to 12 residues. The DNA of the CDR3 is TGTGCCAGCAGTTACCAGGGAAGGGAGCAGTTCTTC. Translating it yields CASSYQGREQFF.

This clone was seen only a few times. This chain links TRBV27 with TRBJ2-7; a weak D match, TRBD1 (6 bases). Germline V gene lookup returns CDR1 MNHEY and CDR2 SMNVEV (reference sequence). The CDR3 covers 12 residues. V lost 3 bases, J lost 12 bases, and 15 bases lay in between. In DNA, the CDR3 is TGTGCCAGCAGTTTCCCTCCAGGGGCGGTGTACTTC. Its protein product is CASSFPPGAVYF.

The gene calls are TRBV14 and TRBJ2-7; no definite D call. V lost 4 bases and J lost 3, with 10 bases in between. The CDR3 is 13 residues long. Germline V lookup: CDR1 SGHDN, CDR2 FVKESK. The CDR3 DNA reads TGTGCCAGCAGCCCCCTACGTGACTACGAGCAGTACTTC. It specifies CASSPLRDYEQYF. Supplemented by reference TRBV14 and TRBJ2-7, the full variable domain reads EAGVTQFPSHSVIEKGQTVTLRCDPISGHDNLYWYRRVMGKEIKFLLHFVKESKQDESGMPNNRFLAERTGGTYSTLKVQPAELEDSGVYFCASSPLRDYEQYFGPGTRLTVT.

This clone has just one count. CDR3 protein: CASRGSETQYF. DNA for the CDR3: TGTGCCAGCAGGGGTTCGGAGACCCAGTACTTC. The chain links TRBV28 to TRBJ2-5; D is unresolved. Germline V gene lookup returns CDR1 MDHEN and CDR2 SYDVKM. The CDR3 extends over 11 amino acids. Trimming left V 6 bases short and J 5 bases short, with 7 bases between.

The chain couples TRBV5-8 to TRBJ2-1; 8 bases agree with TRBD2. CDR1 is SGHTS, CDR2 YDEGEE, per germline. Germline trimming cut 4 bases from V and 6 bases from J; bases unmatched to any gene: 9. The CDR3 runs to 15 residues. CDR3 amino acids: CASSPGSGIINEQFF. In DNA form, the CDR3 reads TGTGCCAGCAGCCCCGGTAGCGGGATAATCAATGAGCAGTTCTTC.

The rearrangement joins TRBV2 to TRBJ2-7; weak D call: TRBD1 (6 bases). The V end was cut by 5 bases, the J end by 0 bases, with 11 bases between. CDR3 length equals 14 residues. Per germline, CDR1 SNHLY and CDR2 FYNNEI. CDR3 sequence reads: CASSRQVDSYEQYF. As DNA, the CDR3 is TGTGCCAGCAGTAGACAGGTAGACTCCTACGAGCAGTACTTC.

The V call is TRBV7-3, the J call TRBJ1-4, with a tentative D call TRBD1 (5 bases). Germline CDR1 and CDR2: SGHTA and FQGTGA. Between the trimmed V and J ends, which lost 5 bases and 5 bases, there was a span of 9 bases. This CDR3 contains 13 residues. The CDR3 spells CASSLGANEKLFF. In nucleotides, the CDR3 is TGTGCCAGCAGCCTCGGGGCCAATGAAAAACTGTTTTTT.

In DNA form, the CDR3 reads TGTGCCAGCAGCTTACCCTACGTGCAAGAGACCCAGTACTTC. Its translation is CASSLPYVQETQYF. This chain uses TRBV5-4 with TRBJ2-5, with D hard to call. CDR3 length: 14 residues. Germline V CDR1 and CDR2: SGHNT, YYREEE (reference sequence). V lost 2 bases and J lost 2, with 10 bases in between.

The DNA of the CDR3 is TGTGCCAGCAGCCCCCAACCCGGGACCCGGGGAGACTATGGCTACACCTTC. It encodes CASSPQPGTRGDYGYTF. The genes are TRBV5-4 and TRBJ1-2; TRBD1 is a possible D gene (5 bases). CDR3 length: 17 amino acids. V was cut by 4 bases and J by 3 bases, with 22 bases left in between. Germline V gene data show CDR1 as SGHNT and CDR2 as YYREEE (reference sequence).

This rearrangement joins TRBV30 to TRBJ2-1, with D perhaps being TRBD1 or TRBD2 (6 bases each). This CDR3 is built from 13 residues. Germline CDR1 reads GTSNPN; CDR2 reads SVGIG (reference sequence). V lost 0 bases and J 6 bases, leaving 9 bases between the germline ends. The CDR3 DNA is TGTGCCTGGAGTGTACGGGGGCCCAATGAGCAGTTCTTC. It is translated as CAWSVRGPNEQFF.

This chain links TRBV20-1 with TRBJ2-5; no definite D call. Germline V CDR1 and CDR2: DFQATT, SNEGSKA (reference sequence). The CDR3 sequence is 10 residues long. Trimming shortened V by 5 bases and J by 9 bases, and 10 bases separated the two germline ends. As DNA, the CDR3 is TGCAGTGCTTTCGAGAGGTCCCAGTACTTC. Its protein is CSAFERSQYF.

The V gene is TRBV18, the J gene TRBJ2-3; a weak D match, TRBD2 (6 bases). V gave up 4 bases and J gave up 1 base, with 18 bases separating them. This CDR3 comprises 17 residues. Germline V gene data show CDR1 as KGHSH and CDR2 as LQKENI. The CDR3 region has the DNA TGTGCCAGCTCACTCTTTGGTATCGGGGGTGGCACAGATACGCAGTATTTT. The encoded protein is CASSLFGIGGGTDTQYF.